The entry that follows covers one T cell receptor (beta chain) sequence. Its antigen is undetermined. The data originate from a study of B cell selection in AIRE deficiency. Findings and limits, study-wide: Of approximately 4,000 shared Treg TCRbeta sequences, over 25% were healthy-only, over 7% patient-only. Approximately 29% of healthy-shared Treg sequences were found among patient Tconv cells.

Conventional CD4 T cells were sorted as CD4+CD127+ cells. Some clones are missing from TCRdb's copy, which holds only in-frame ones; the method was immunoSEQ multiplex PCR. The data contain 22,000 or so clones, about 97% of them seen just once; the ten biggest clones take up roughly 0.29%. The sequencing input was conventional CD4+ T cells sorted from PBMCs. The clonotype comes from a human donor with AIRE deficiency.

The CDR3 is CASSSGTVQTDTQYF. In DNA form, the CDR3 reads TGTGCCAGCAGCTCTGGGACAGTACAGACAGATACGCAGTATTTT. The chain is built from TRBV7-9 and TRBJ2-3, with TRBD1 matching 7 bases. V shed 4 bases, J shed 3 bases, and the junction held 7 bases outside the gene matches. CDR1 is SEHNR and CDR2 is FQNEAQ in the germline V gene (reference sequence). CDR3 length: 15 amino acids. The full variable domain, in which reference TRBV7-9 and TRBJ2-3 provide the parts outside the CDR3, is DTGVSQNPRHKITKRGQNVTFRCDPISEHNRLYWYRQTLGQGPEFLTYFQNEAQLEKSRLLSDRFSAERPKGSFSTLEIQRTEQGDSAMYLCASSSGTVQTDTQYFGPGTRLTVL.